The 21 T cell receptor beta chains presented below share a single source sample, sequenced in a study of shared clonotypes between healthy human individuals. The protocol was immunoSEQ multiplex PCR, while the TCRdb copy is restricted to in-frame clones and leaves out a portion. The sample has some 1,600,000 clones; around 98% are singletons. The source material was naive CD4+ T cells sorted from blood. The subset denotes: CD45RA+ positively selected. All receptors come from a man aged 30-40 years in good health.

The J gene is TRBJ2-5, the V gene TRBV29-1; tentatively, D is TRBD2 (5 bases). The germline CDR1 and CDR2 sequences are SQVTM and ANQGSEA. The CDR3 runs to 12 residues. Deletions cut 6 bases from V and 5 bases from J, with 13 bases between. The CDR3 region is CSVNGNGETQYF. CDR3 nucleotide sequence: TGCAGCGTAAACGGGAATGGGGAGACCCAGTACTTC. The entire variable domain, with the rest obtained from reference TRBV29-1 and TRBJ2-5, is as follows: SAVISQKPSRDICQRGTSLTIQCQVDSQVTMMFWYRQQPGQSLTLIATANQGSEATYESGFVIDKFPISRPNLTFSTLTVSNMSPEDSSIYLCSVNGNGETQYFGPGTRLLVL.

The chain is built from TRBV6-5 and TRBJ2-7, with D possibly TRBD1 on 6 matching bases. The CDR3 runs to 14 residues. The V and J ends lost 6 bases and 6 bases respectively, with 18 bases between them. Germline V lookup: CDR1 MNHEY, CDR2 SVGAGI. CDR3 in DNA: TGTGCCAGCAGACCGAGGCAGGGGTTGCGCGAGCAGTACTTC. Residues: CASRPRQGLREQYF.

The chain uses TRBV6-1 and TRBJ1-2; D unresolved. V lost 2 bases and J lost 7, with 14 bases in between. From germline, CDR1 is MNHNS and CDR2 SASEGT. The CDR3 consists of 14 residues. The CDR3 nucleotides read TGTGCCAGCAGTGAACGGGCAGACCTGGGTGGCTACACCTTC. Its protein product is CASSERADLGGYTF.

V is TRBV28 and J is TRBJ2-2; 7 bases are a match to TRBD2. The CDR3 is 15 residues long. Germline CDR1 is MDHEN and CDR2 is SYDVKM. With 4 bases clipped from V and 0 bases from J, the junction kept 2 bases outside the gene matches. CDR3 coding DNA: TGTGCCAGCAGTTGGGACTACCCGAACACCGGGGAGCTGTTTTTT. Translated, it gives CASSWDYPNTGELFF.

As to this clone: Other DNA sequences of this sample code for an identical CDR3. The chain recombines TRBV28 with TRBJ1-5; D uncertain. V lost 2 bases, J lost 10 bases, and 9 bases lay in between. Germline CDR1 reads MDHEN; CDR2 reads SYDVKM. The CDR3 runs 12 residues. The CDR3 is CASSLPGEPQHF. DNA of the CDR3: TGTGCCAGCAGTTTACCAGGCGAACCCCAGCATTTT.

The genes are TRBV6-1 and TRBJ1-1; D not certain. The CDR3 runs to 14 residues. The germline V gene has CDR1 MNHNS and CDR2 SASEGT. Trimming shortened V by 5 bases and J by 4 bases, and 14 bases separated the two germline ends. The CDR3 DNA reads TGTGCCAGCAGTAACAAATTTCGAGGCACTGAAGCTTTCTTT. This translates into CASSNKFRGTEAFF.

Remarks on this clone: The sample has other DNA sequences that encode this CDR3 too. This rearrangement joins TRBV20-1 to TRBJ2-7, with 7 positions matching TRBD1. V shed 6 bases, J shed 3 bases, and the junction held 2 bases outside the gene matches. CDR1 and CDR2 (germline): DFQATT, SNEGSKA (reference sequence). CDR3 length equals 11 residues. The CDR3 bases are TGCAGTGCCCGACAGGGCTACGAGCAGTACTTC. It translates to CSARQGYEQYF.

This chain joins TRBV19 and TRBJ1-2, with D possibly TRBD1 on 5 matching bases. The CDR3 has 15 residues. With 4 bases removed from V and 6 bases from J, the gap between germline ends came to 18 bases. Per germline, CDR1 LNHDA and CDR2 SQIVND (reference sequence). CDR3: CASSRGLLLGDGYTF. In DNA form, the CDR3 reads TGTGCCAGTAGTAGGGGACTCCTCCTGGGGGATGGCTACACCTTC. Supplemented by reference TRBV19 and TRBJ1-2, the full variable domain reads DGGITQSPKYLFRKEGQNVTLSCEQNLNHDAMYWYRQDPGQGLRLIYYSQIVNDFQKGDIAEGYSVSREKKESFPLTVTSAQKNPTAFYLCASSRGLLLGDGYTFGSGTRLTVV.

The chain is built from TRBV7-9 and TRBJ2-5; 8 bases are a match to TRBD1. CDR3 length: 14 residues. J gave up 5 bases and V 6 bases, and 8 bases lay outside the gene matches. In germline, CDR1 is SEHNR, CDR2 FQNEAQ (reference sequence). The CDR3 sequence: CASSRTGMGETQYF. The CDR3 DNA is TGTGCCAGCAGTCGGACAGGGATGGGGGAGACCCAGTACTTC. Full variable domain (rest looked up from reference TRBV7-9 and TRBJ2-5): DTGVSQNPRHKITKRGQNVTFRCDPISEHNRLYWYRQTLGQGPEFLTYFQNEAQLEKSRLLSDRFSAERPKGSFSTLEIQRTEQGDSAMYLCASSRTGMGETQYFGPGTRLLVL.

The chain combines TRBV27 with TRBJ2-5; D is uncertain. V gave up 6 bases and J gave up 5 bases, with 31 bases separating them. Looked up from germline, CDR1 is MNHEY and CDR2 is SMNVEV (reference sequence). The CDR3 extends over 19 amino acids. The CDR3 DNA is TGTGCCAGCAGCCCAAGCCCAACTCGATTAGCCCCCAAAGGGGAGACCCAGTACTTC. Translation gives CASSPSPTRLAPKGETQYF.

V and J are TRBV9 and TRBJ2-2; 8 positions match TRBD2. The CDR3 has 18 residues. Germline CDR1 and CDR2: SGDLS and YYNGEE. V trimming: 0 bases; J trimming: 0 bases; junction bases outside the gene matches: 7. CDR3 residues: CASSVAGAGAPNTGELFF. The CDR3 DNA sequence: TGTGCCAGCAGCGTAGCTGGAGCGGGAGCCCCGAACACCGGGGAGCTGTTTTTT.

This clone occurred once. The chain is built from TRBV6-6 and TRBJ2-3; 8 positions agree with TRBD2. The CDR3 length is 15 residues. Germline V gives CDR1 MNHNY, CDR2 SVGAGI (reference sequence). Losses at the gene ends were 7 bases for V and 8 bases for J; bases not matched to a gene: 14. The chain's CDR3 is CASTPVAGSHRTQYF. DNA for the CDR3: TGTGCCAGCACCCCAGTAGCGGGGAGCCACCGTACGCAGTATTTT.

CDR3 DNA: TGTGCCAGCAGCTCGACTAGCGGGTCTGAGCAGTTCTTC. This codes for CASSSTSGSEQFF. The chain links TRBV7-6 to TRBJ2-1, with TRBD2 matching over 10 bases. V shed 4 bases and J 9 bases; nucleotides not matched to a gene: 3. Germline CDR1 and CDR2: SGHVS and FNYEAQ. The CDR3 has 13 amino acids.

CDR3 DNA sequence: TGTGCCAGCAGTCCGAGGCGGGGCGTGGACGAGCAGTACTTC. Translating it yields CASSPRRGVDEQYF. This chain uses TRBV7-2 with TRBJ2-7, with a tentative D call TRBD2 (6 bases). Germline assignment: CDR1 SGHTA and CDR2 FQGNSA. CDR3 length equals 14 residues. V was pared by 6 bases and J by 5 bases, with 17 bases between.

This chain joins TRBV10-3 and TRBJ2-7; no reliable D call. The CDR3 has 14 residues. Germline loops: CDR1 ENHRY, CDR2 SYGVKD. V was pared by 11 bases and J by 0 bases, with 17 bases between. The DNA of the CDR3 is TGTGCCTCCGGACGTAACCTAAGCTCCTACGAGCAGTACTTC. It specifies CASGRNLSSYEQYF.

CDR3 nucleotides: TGTGCCAGCAGTTTCCAGGGGCAGCCCCAGCATTTT. As protein: CASSFQGQPQHF. The chain employs TRBV27 and TRBJ1-5, with a tentative D call TRBD1 (6 bases). The CDR3 consists of 12 residues. The V end was cut by 3 bases, the J end by 7 bases, with 7 bases between. Germline CDR1 reads MNHEY; CDR2 reads SMNVEV (reference sequence).

J is TRBJ2-1 and V is TRBV5-1; 10 nucleotides line up with TRBD1. This CDR3 is 16 amino acids long. After removal of 4 bases from V and 7 bases from J, the junction contained 11 bases not matched to a gene. In germline, CDR1 is SGHRS, CDR2 YFSETQ. The CDR3 protein is CASSPDRGRNQNEQFF. The CDR3 nucleotides are TGCGCCAGCAGCCCCGACAGGGGGCGAAATCAGAATGAGCAGTTCTTC.

The genes are TRBV28 and TRBJ2-7; D may be TRBD1 (5 bases). V lost 7 bases to trimming and J lost 0 bases, with 16 bases between them. Germline assignment: CDR1 MDHEN and CDR2 SYDVKM. This CDR3 spans 15 amino acids. In DNA form, the CDR3 reads TGTGCCAGCACCACTCCCGGGCAGGGCTCCTACGAGCAGTACTTC. The encoded protein is CASTTPGQGSYEQYF.

The chain recombines TRBV7-9 with TRBJ2-3; TRBD1 agrees at 8 bases. The CDR3 totals 16 residues. The V gene's germline CDR1 is SEHNR and CDR2 FQNEAQ (reference sequence). Unmatched junction bases numbered 9, after V lost 5 bases and J lost 2 bases. For the CDR3, the DNA is TGTGCCAGCAGCCGACAGGGGCTAAGGGACACAGATACGCAGTATTTT. Protein product: CASSRQGLRDTDTQYF.

The count of this clone is one. The gene calls are TRBV7-2 and TRBJ2-2; TRBD2 agrees at 8 bases. CDR1 and CDR2 (germline): SGHTA, FQGNSA. V was clipped by 4 bases and J by 5 bases; unmatched bases: 6. This CDR3 contains 15 residues. CDR3 protein: CASSSTGTRTGELFF. The CDR3 bases are TGTGCCAGCAGCTCGACCGGGACTAGGACCGGGGAGCTGTTTTTT.

This rearrangement joins TRBV7-2 to TRBJ2-1; maybe TRBD1 (5 bases). The germline V and J ends were trimmed by 2 bases and 6 bases, with 11 bases remaining between them. CDR3 size: 14 residues. Germline assignment: CDR1 SGHTA and CDR2 FQGNSA. The CDR3, as DNA: TGTGCCAGCAGCTTATTCGGACATGGCAATGAGCAGTTCTTC. Translating gives CASSLFGHGNEQFF.